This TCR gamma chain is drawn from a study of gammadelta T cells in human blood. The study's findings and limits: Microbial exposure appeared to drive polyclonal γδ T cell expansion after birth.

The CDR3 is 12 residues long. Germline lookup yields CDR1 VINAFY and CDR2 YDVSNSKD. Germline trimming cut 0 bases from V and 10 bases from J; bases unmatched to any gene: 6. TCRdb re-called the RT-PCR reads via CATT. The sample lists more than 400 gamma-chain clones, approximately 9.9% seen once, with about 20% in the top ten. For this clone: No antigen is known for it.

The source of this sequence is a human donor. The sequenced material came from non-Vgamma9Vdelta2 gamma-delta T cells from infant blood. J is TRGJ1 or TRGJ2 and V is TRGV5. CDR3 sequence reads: CATWDRRGKKLF. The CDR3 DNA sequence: TGTGCCACCTGGGACAGGCGAGGAAAGAAACTCTTT.